The 29 T cell receptor beta chains below come from one sample, sequenced in a study of blood T cell repertoires in COVID-19. Profiling relied on immunoSEQ multiplex PCR, and the TCRdb table lists in-frame clones only, not all of them. The data show approximately 82,000 clones, roughly 85% seen once. Sequencing was done on a sample of peripheral blood. These receptors came from a woman in her 70s with acute or convalescent COVID-19.

This chain links TRBV25-1 with TRBJ2-1, with 7 bases fitting TRBD2. This CDR3 has 15 residues. Germline V gene data show CDR1 as MGHDK and CDR2 as SYGVNS. Losses at the gene ends were 1 base for V and 4 bases for J; bases not matched to a gene: 4. As DNA, the CDR3 is TGTGCCAGCAGTGAATTTCCTAGCGGATACAATGAGCAGTTCTTC. Protein: CASSEFPSGYNEQFF.

J is TRBJ2-7 and V is TRBV19, with a possible D match to TRBD2 (6 bases). The ends were cut back, 6 bases at V and 0 bases at J, with 18 bases in the middle. The germline V gene has CDR1 LNHDA and CDR2 SQIVND (reference sequence). The CDR3 runs 16 residues. The CDR3 reads CASSLGEDSSSYEQYF. For the CDR3, the DNA is TGTGCCAGTAGCCTAGGGGAGGATTCAAGCTCCTACGAGCAGTACTTC.

The chain recombines TRBV6-5 with TRBJ2-2; D might be TRBD2 (5 bases). The germline V gene encodes CDR1 MNHEY and CDR2 SVGAGI. This CDR3 spans 15 amino acids. Trimming left V 5 bases short and J 3 bases short, with 13 bases between. The chain's CDR3 is CASSPLEGYTGELFF. CDR3 in DNA: TGTGCCAGCAGTCCCCTTGAGGGCTACACCGGGGAGCTGTTTTTT.

This chain uses TRBV7-3 with TRBJ2-5, with 8 bases fitting TRBD2. Germline lookup yields CDR1 SGHTA and CDR2 FQGTGA. J was trimmed by 2 bases and V by 3 bases; bases with no gene match: 5. The CDR3 contains 15 residues. The CDR3 loop reads CASSLSGGRQETQYF. The CDR3 nucleotides are TGTGCCAGCAGCTTGAGTGGCGGGAGGCAAGAGACCCAGTACTTC.

This clone appeared once. The gene calls are TRBV29-1 and TRBJ2-7; TRBD1 might be the D (5 bases). CDR3 length: 11 amino acids. Germline V CDR1 and CDR2: SQVTM, ANQGSEA. V dropped 3 bases and J dropped 6 bases, with 9 bases sitting between them. The CDR3 nucleotides are TGCAGCGTTGATTCAGGGTTCGAGCAGTACTTC. This gives the protein CSVDSGFEQYF.

This rearrangement joins TRBV6-5 to TRBJ1-3, with D unresolved. Germline V gives CDR1 MNHEY, CDR2 SVGAGI. With 7 bases removed from V and 0 bases from J, the gap between germline ends came to 13 bases. This CDR3 comprises 15 residues. The CDR3 region has the DNA TGTGCCAGCACCCCGTATGGAGACTCTGGAAACACCATATATTTT. Its translation is CASTPYGDSGNTIYF.

The gene calls are TRBV5-6 and TRBJ1-1, with D perhaps TRBD1 (5 bases). Per germline, CDR1 SGHDT and CDR2 YYEEEE. This CDR3 is built from 14 residues. V was trimmed by 6 bases and J by 4 bases, leaving 16 bases between them. The CDR3 region has the DNA TGTGCCAGCACCAAAATTCAGGGTGGCACTGAAGCTTTCTTT. Its protein is CASTKIQGGTEAFF.

The rearrangement uses TRBV4-1 and TRBJ1-2, with D possibly matching TRBD1 (5 bases). CDR3 size: 14 residues. The ends were cut back, 1 base at V and 2 bases at J, with 8 bases in the middle. From germline, CDR1 is MGHRA and CDR2 YSYEKL. This CDR3 is CASSQGGANYGYTF. The CDR3 DNA is TGCGCCAGCAGCCAAGGCGGGGCAAACTATGGCTACACCTTC.

The chain uses TRBV7-8 and TRBJ2-7, with D perhaps TRBD2 (6 bases). CDR1 and CDR2 (germline): SGHVS, FQNEAQ. The CDR3 spans 14 residues. Trimming took 5 bases from V and 2 from J, leaving 13 bases between them. In DNA, the CDR3 is TGTGCCAGCAGCCTAGTTACGGGGGCCTACGAGCAGTACTTC. This translates into CASSLVTGAYEQYF.

This chain uses TRBV7-2 with TRBJ2-7, with 8 bases matching TRBD2. This CDR3 contains 15 residues. The V segment lost 6 bases and the J segment 0 bases; nucleotides outside the gene matches: 7. Germline CDR1 and CDR2: SGHTA and FQGNSA. This CDR3 is CASSFTSGYSYEQYF. DNA for the CDR3: TGTGCCAGCAGTTTTACTAGCGGATACTCCTACGAGCAGTACTTC.

J is TRBJ2-2 and V is TRBV5-4; possible D gene TRBD2, 6 bases. The ends were cut back, 2 bases at V and 7 bases at J, with 12 bases in the middle. Germline V lookup: CDR1 SGHNT, CDR2 YYREEE (reference sequence). This CDR3 is built from 14 residues. For the CDR3, the DNA is TGTGCCAGCAGCTTAACTAGCACAAACGGGGAGCTGTTTTTT. Its translation: CASSLTSTNGELFF.

This clone came up a few times. The chain combines TRBV5-6 with TRBJ1-4; TRBD1 agrees at 7 bases. The CDR3 spans 14 residues. Germline CDR1 reads SGHDT; CDR2 reads YYEEEE. J gave up 8 bases and V 2 bases, and 6 bases lay outside the gene matches. The CDR3 sequence is CASSFEGAWEKLFF. Here the CDR3 DNA reads TGTGCCAGCAGCTTTGAGGGGGCGTGGGAAAAACTGTTTTTT.

This chain links TRBV14 with TRBJ2-6; 7 bases fit TRBD1. Germline-derived CDR1 and CDR2 are SGHDN and FVKESK. The CDR3 runs 16 residues. V shed 4 bases, J shed 4 bases, and the junction held 7 bases outside the gene matches. CDR3 region: CASSPGQLLGANVLTF. Written as DNA, the CDR3 is TGTGCCAGCAGCCCGGGACAGTTGTTAGGGGCCAACGTCCTGACTTTC. Variable domain in full (rest from reference TRBV14 and TRBJ2-6): EAGVTQFPSHSVIEKGQTVTLRCDPISGHDNLYWYRRVMGKEIKFLLHFVKESKQDESGMPNNRFLAERTGGTYSTLKVQPAELEDSGVYFCASSPGQLLGANVLTFGAGSRLTVL.

This clone was seen only a few times. This chain uses TRBV10-1 with TRBJ1-5; D call uncertain. V was pared by 3 bases and J by 5 bases, with 8 bases between. Germline V CDR1 and CDR2: WNHNN, SYGVQD (reference sequence). The CDR3 covers 13 residues. The CDR3 bases are TGCGCCAGCAGTGATCAGTGCTATCAGCCCCAGCATTTT. Translated, it gives CASSDQCYQPQHF.

The rearrangement joins TRBV6-6 to TRBJ1-5; no definite D call. Trimming took 0 bases from V and 0 from J, leaving 3 bases between them. CDR3 length: 14 amino acids. Per germline, CDR1 MNHNY and CDR2 SVGAGI (reference sequence). CDR3 nucleotide sequence: TGTGCCAGCAGTTACTCGAGTAGCAATCAGCCCCAGCATTTT. As protein: CASSYSSSNQPQHF.

The genes are TRBV5-1 and TRBJ2-1; TRBD2 aligns across 7 bases. The germline gives CDR1 SGHRS, CDR2 YFSETQ. CDR3 length: 15 residues. Losses at the gene ends were 2 bases for V and 8 bases for J; bases not matched to a gene: 10. In DNA, the CDR3 is TGCGCCAGCAGCTTAGGCGGGGAGGGGTACGATGAGCAGTTCTTC. It encodes CASSLGGEGYDEQFF.

The chain uses TRBV5-6 and TRBJ1-2; perhaps TRBD1 as D (6 bases). V lost 2 bases to trimming and J lost 4 bases, with 15 bases between them. CDR1 is SGHDT and CDR2 is YYEEEE in the germline V gene. The CDR3 has 15 residues. The CDR3 DNA reads as TGTGCCAGCAGCTTCCATGGGAGGGGGGTCTATGGCTACACCTTC. It specifies CASSFHGRGVYGYTF.

The chain combines TRBV25-1 with TRBJ2-1, with no clear D. From germline, CDR1 is MGHDK and CDR2 SYGVNS. Trimming removed 1 base at V and 4 bases at J, with 5 bases between. The CDR3 is 13 amino acids. This chain's CDR3 is CASSESIYNEQFF. CDR3 nucleotide sequence: TGTGCCAGCAGTGAATCTATTTACAATGAGCAGTTCTTC. The full variable domain, completed using reference TRBV25-1 and TRBJ2-1, is EADIYQTPRYLVIGTGKKITLECSQTMGHDKMYWYQQDPGMELHLIHYSYGVNSTEKGDLSSESTVSRIRTEHFPLTLESARPSHTSQYLCASSESIYNEQFFGPGTRLTVL.

The count of this clone is one. The chain carries TRBV21-1 and TRBJ1-2; TRBD1, the table's D call, was not compared with the DNA. TRBV21-1 counts as a pseudogene. This CDR3 has 14 amino acids. CDR3 amino acids: CASSNWGQNYGYTF. The DNA of the CDR3 is TGTGCCAGCAGCAACTGGGGACAGAACTATGGCTACACCTTC.

J is TRBJ2-4 and V is TRBV6-4; TRBD1 matches at 8 bases. The CDR3 extends over 14 amino acids. Per the germline V gene, CDR1 is MRHNA and CDR2 is SNTAGT. The V gene end was trimmed by 0 bases and the J gene end by 15 bases; junction bases not matched to a gene: 10. Here the CDR3 DNA reads TGTGCCAGCAGTGACTCGGGCCTAACAGGGGGGCTGTACTTC. Translation gives CASSDSGLTGGLYF.

The chain couples TRBV5-1 to TRBJ1-3; D unclear. The germline V and J ends were trimmed by 3 bases and 0 bases, with 13 bases remaining between them. The CDR3 is 16 residues long. From germline, CDR1 is SGHRS and CDR2 YFSETQ. The DNA for the CDR3 is TGCGCCAGCAGCTCCCTAGAGGGCGACTCTGGAAACACCATATATTTT. The encoded protein is CASSSLEGDSGNTIYF.

This clone came up once. The chain is built from TRBV5-1 and TRBJ2-7; 10 bases are a match to TRBD1. CDR3 length equals 15 residues. The junction had 5 bases not matched to a gene; V was cut back by 0 bases and J by 5 bases. Per the germline V gene, CDR1 is SGHRS and CDR2 is YFSETQ. CDR3 sequence: CASSLVQGQGNEQYF. In nucleotides, the CDR3 is TGCGCCAGCAGCTTGGTTCAGGGACAGGGGAACGAGCAGTACTTC.

The CDR3 coding sequence is TGTGCCAGCAGTTTGAGCGGGAGTATGAATGAGCAGTTCTTC. Translation: CASSLSGSMNEQFF. The V and J genes are TRBV27 and TRBJ2-1, with 8 positions matching TRBD2. CDR3 length: 14 amino acids. V lost 3 bases to trimming and J lost 7 bases; unmatched junction nucleotides: 5. CDR1 and CDR2 from the germline V gene are MNHEY and SMNVEV (reference sequence).

The rearrangement uses TRBV18 and TRBJ1-1; the D is unclear. The CDR3 covers 13 residues. Trimming stripped 3 bases from V and 4 bases from J, with 9 bases between. CDR1 is KGHSH and CDR2 is LQKENI in the germline V gene. The chain's CDR3 is CASSPGEGTEAFF. The CDR3 region has the DNA TGTGCCAGCTCACCCGGGGAGGGCACTGAAGCTTTCTTT.

This rearrangement joins TRBV7-2 to TRBJ2-7; possibly TRBD2 for D (6 bases). Germline CDR1 SGHTA, CDR2 FQGNSA. The CDR3 is made up of 17 amino acids. With 3 bases removed from V and 0 bases from J, the gap between germline ends came to 18 bases. In DNA form, the CDR3 reads TGTGCCAGCAGCTTGGGACCTCTAGCGCGGAGCTCCTACGAGCAGTACTTC. Translation gives CASSLGPLARSSYEQYF.

This clone was counted only a few times. The genes are TRBV13 and TRBJ2-1; 7 nucleotides line up with TRBD1. Unmatched junction bases numbered 10, after V lost 6 bases and J lost 5 bases. CDR1 is PRHDT and CDR2 is FYEKMQ in the germline V gene (reference sequence). This CDR3 is 15 amino acids long. CDR3 sequence (DNA): TGTGCCAGCAGGAGCGACAGGGCGTTCCACAATGAGCAGTTCTTC. It codes for CASRSDRAFHNEQFF.

The V gene is TRBV19, the J gene TRBJ2-7, with 10 bases aligning to TRBD2. The V and J ends lost 6 bases and 6 bases, in that order; junction bases with no gene match: 11. CDR3 length: 15 amino acids. Germline-derived CDR1 and CDR2 are LNHDA and SQIVND (reference sequence). The CDR3 nucleotides read TGTGCCAGTAGAGTGGGCCTAGCGGGAGTTGGCGAGCAGTACTTC. Amino acids: CASRVGLAGVGEQYF.

This clone came up once. The chain couples TRBV7-9 to TRBJ2-1, with D tentatively TRBD1 (6 bases). Germline V gives CDR1 SEHNR, CDR2 FQNEAQ (reference sequence). The CDR3 extends over 16 amino acids. The V end was cut by 6 bases, the J end by 4 bases, with 19 bases between. CDR3 loop: CASRAGGWTDYNEQFF. Written as DNA, the CDR3 is TGTGCCAGCAGGGCCGGCGGCTGGACAGATTACAATGAGCAGTTCTTC.

CDR3: CASSSHRDWGTEAFF. DNA for the CDR3: TGTGCCAGCAGCTCACACCGGGACTGGGGGACTGAAGCTTTCTTT. J is TRBJ1-1 and V is TRBV5-4; tentatively, D is TRBD1 (5 bases). CDR1 is SGHNT, CDR2 YYREEE, per germline (reference sequence). This CDR3 is 15 amino acids long. The V gene lost 3 bases and the J gene lost 5 bases, with 17 bases spanning the gap. Full variable domain (missing parts from reference TRBV5-4 and TRBJ1-1): ETGVTQSPTHLIKTRGQQVTLRCSSQSGHNTVSWYQQALGQGPQFIFQYYREEENGRGNFPPRFSGLQFPNYSSELNVNALELDDSALYLCASSSHRDWGTEAFFGQGTRLTVV.